A single T cell receptor beta chain is shown here with its context. What it recognizes is unknown. The record originates from a study of vaccination and CD4 T cells after COVID-19. About the study: Participants were administered two doses of either the BNT162b2 or the mRNA-1273 vaccine.

The CDR3 is 15 amino acids. The trim removed 6 bases at V and 1 base at J, leaving 5 bases unmatched. This sample's treatment: 10-day PBMC culture with coronavirus spike peptide pools or control peptides (ViraFEST assay). These CD4+ T cells came from an unexposed donor, sampled before the COVID-19 pandemic (2011-2018). Probing of unexposed-donor CD4+ T cells with SARS-CoV-2 S/N and four cold-coronavirus spikes was done, cells permitting. Sequence data for DNA of cultured CD4+ T cells were generated by the Oncomine TCR Beta short-read assay. Each CDR3 protein is one row after TCRdb ran MiXCR on the PCR reads. The sample comprises thousands of distinct CDR3 sequences, approximately 71% of which are singletons, and roughly 35% rests with the top ten.

The sequenced sample was CD4+ T cells from blood, cultured in vitro. J is TRBJ1-5 and V is TRBV12-3 or TRBV12-4; 8 bases map to TRBD1. The sequence derives from a human donor in good health. CDR3: CASSPTGESNQPQHF. CDR3 nucleotides: TGTGCCAGCAGCCCGACAGGGGAAAGCAATCAGCCCCAGCATTTT.